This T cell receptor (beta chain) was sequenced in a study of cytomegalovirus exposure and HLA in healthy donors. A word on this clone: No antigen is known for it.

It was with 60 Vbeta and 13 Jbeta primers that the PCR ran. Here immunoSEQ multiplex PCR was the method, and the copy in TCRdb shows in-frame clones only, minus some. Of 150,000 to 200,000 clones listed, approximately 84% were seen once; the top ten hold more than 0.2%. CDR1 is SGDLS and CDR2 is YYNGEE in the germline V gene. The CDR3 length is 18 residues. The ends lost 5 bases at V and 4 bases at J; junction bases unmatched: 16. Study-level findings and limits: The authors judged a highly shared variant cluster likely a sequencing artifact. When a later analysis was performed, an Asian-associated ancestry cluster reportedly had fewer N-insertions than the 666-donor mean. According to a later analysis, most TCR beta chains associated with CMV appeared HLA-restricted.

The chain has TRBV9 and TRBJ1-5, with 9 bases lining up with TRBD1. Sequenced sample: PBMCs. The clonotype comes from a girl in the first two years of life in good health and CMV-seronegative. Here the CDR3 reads CASSLRGTGQITNQPQHF. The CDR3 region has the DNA TGTGCCAGCAGTCTCCGAGGGACAGGGCAAATAACAAATCAGCCCCAGCATTTT.